Below, one T cell receptor (beta chain) is given with its context. The antigen is unknown. This record comes from a study of T cells after yellow fever vaccination. Across the whole study: SMART-Seq v4 Ultra Low Input served to prepare low-cell-number fractions. Regarding the study as a whole: Reappearing after the booster were most of the clones from primary vaccination (roughly 96% CD4, 75% to 90% CD8).

V was trimmed by 5 bases and J by 1 base, leaving 12 bases between them. From germline, CDR1 is SGHTA and CDR2 FQGNSA. The CDR3 is made up of 15 amino acids. TCRdb redid the calling of the 5' RACE reads with MiXCR, one entry per CDR3 protein. The sample carries roughly 310,000 distinct CDR3 sequences, 8.5% to 9% recorded once. The material was PBMCs, obtained on the day of the first yellow fever vaccination. The clonotype comes from a young man who received the YFV17D yellow fever vaccine. J is TRBJ2-1 and V is TRBV7-2; weak D call: TRBD2 (6 bases). CDR3 DNA sequence: TGTGCCAGCAGCCGACTAGTTGGGTCCTACAATGAGCAGTTCTTC. Residues: CASSRLVGSYNEQFF.